This record looks at one TCR beta chain sequence and its context. The data were obtained in a study of Ad26.COV2.S vaccination and SARS-CoV-2 variants. Using immunoSEQ multiplex PCR, the repertoire was profiled, and TCRdb retains in-frame clones only, with some absent. The table includes around 370,000 clones, roughly nine tenths detected once. This clonotype was sampled from a human donor who had recovered from COVID-19. The specimen comprised peripheral blood, sampled after recovery from COVID-19.

CDR3 sequence (DNA): TGTGCCAGCAGCGGACAGCCTAGTTTAAACTATGGCTACACCTTC. Protein sequence: CASSGQPSLNYGYTF. The chain is built from TRBV5-6 and TRBJ1-2; TRBD1 might be the D (6 bases). Germline V gene lookup returns CDR1 SGHDT and CDR2 YYEEEE. Trimming shortened V by 4 bases and J by 2 bases, and 15 bases separated the two germline ends. The CDR3 has 15 residues.